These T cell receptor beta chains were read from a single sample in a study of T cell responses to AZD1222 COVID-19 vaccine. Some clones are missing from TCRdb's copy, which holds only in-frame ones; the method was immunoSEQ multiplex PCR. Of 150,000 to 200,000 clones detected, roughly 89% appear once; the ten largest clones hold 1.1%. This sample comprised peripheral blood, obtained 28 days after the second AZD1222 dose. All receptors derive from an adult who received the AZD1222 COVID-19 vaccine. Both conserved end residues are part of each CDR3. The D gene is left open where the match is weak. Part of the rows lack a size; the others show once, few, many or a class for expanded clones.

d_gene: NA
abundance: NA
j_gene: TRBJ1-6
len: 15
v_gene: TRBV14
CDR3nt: TGTGCCAGCAGCATGACCAGCTCCTATAATTCACCCCTCCACTTT
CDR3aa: CASSMTSSYNSPLHF

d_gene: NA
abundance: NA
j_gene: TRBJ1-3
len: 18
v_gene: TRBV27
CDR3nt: TGTGCCAGCAGTTTATCGTATGGGGTCCCTTACTCTGGAAACACCATATATTTT
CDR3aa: CASSLSYGVPYSGNTIYF

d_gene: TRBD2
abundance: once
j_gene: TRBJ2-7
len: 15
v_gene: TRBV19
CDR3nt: TGTGCCAGTAGGGCTAGCGGGGGGCCAAGCTACGAGCAGTACTTC
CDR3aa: CASRASGGPSYEQYF

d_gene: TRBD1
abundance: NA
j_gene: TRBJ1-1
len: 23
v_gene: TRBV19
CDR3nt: TGTGCCACCCGATCCCTCAAAAAGATTCCCGGTTTGGGGGACAGGGTCATGAACACTGAAGCTTTCTTT
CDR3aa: CATRSLKKIPGLGDRVMNTEAFF

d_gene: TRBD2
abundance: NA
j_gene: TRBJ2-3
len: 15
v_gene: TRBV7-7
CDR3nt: TGTGCCAGCAGCTTAGCTGCGGGGGGGCCAGATACGCAGTATTTT
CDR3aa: CASSLAAGGPDTQYF

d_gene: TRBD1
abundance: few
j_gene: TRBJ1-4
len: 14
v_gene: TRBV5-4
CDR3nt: TGTGCCAGCAGCCCGACAGGGGGAGGCGAAAAACTGTTTTTT
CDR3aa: CASSPTGGGEKLFF

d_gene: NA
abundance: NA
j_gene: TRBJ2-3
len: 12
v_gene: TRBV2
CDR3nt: TGTGCCAGCAGCCAAGGGCCCTATACGCAGTATTTT
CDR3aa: CASSQGPYTQYF

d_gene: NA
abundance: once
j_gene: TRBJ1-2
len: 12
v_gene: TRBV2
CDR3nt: TGTGCCAGCAAATCAGGAGACTATGGCTACACCTTC
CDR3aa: CASKSGDYGYTF

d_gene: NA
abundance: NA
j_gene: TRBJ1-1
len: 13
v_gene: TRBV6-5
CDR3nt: TGTGCCAGCAGTTACTCTGCCGGAACGGAAGCTTTCTTT
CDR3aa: CASSYSAGTEAFF

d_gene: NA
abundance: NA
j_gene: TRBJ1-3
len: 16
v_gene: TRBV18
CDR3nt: TGTGCCAGCTCACCACCGGTGGGGAGTTCTGGAAACACCATATATTTT
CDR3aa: CASSPPVGSSGNTIYF

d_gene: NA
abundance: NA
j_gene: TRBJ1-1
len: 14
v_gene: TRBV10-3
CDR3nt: TGTGCCATCAGTGAGTCGCCCACCAACACTGAAGCTTTCTTT
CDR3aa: CAISESPTNTEAFF

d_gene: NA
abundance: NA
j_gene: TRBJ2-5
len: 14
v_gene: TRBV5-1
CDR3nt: TGCGCCAGCAGCGCACAGGGTCGGCGGGAGACCCAGTACTTC
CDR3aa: CASSAQGRRETQYF

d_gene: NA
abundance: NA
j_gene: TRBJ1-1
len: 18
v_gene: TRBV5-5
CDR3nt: TGTGCCAGCAGCTTGGGGTCCCTCAGGGGCAAGCAGAACACTGAAGCTTTCTTT
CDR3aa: CASSLGSLRGKQNTEAFF

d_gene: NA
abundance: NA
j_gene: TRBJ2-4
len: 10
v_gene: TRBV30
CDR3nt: TGTGCCTCGGGTAGTGACATTCAGTACTTC
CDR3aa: CASGSDIQYF

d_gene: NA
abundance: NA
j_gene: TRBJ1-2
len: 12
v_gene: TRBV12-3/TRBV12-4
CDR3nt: TGTGCCACTTCCGGTGACGGGGACGGCTACACCTTC
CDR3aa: CATSGDGDGYTF

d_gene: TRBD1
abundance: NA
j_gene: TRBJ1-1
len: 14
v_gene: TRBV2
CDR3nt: TGTGCCAGCAGTCTACAGGGGGGGAACACTGAAGCTTTCTTT
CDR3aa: CASSLQGGNTEAFF